This TCR beta chain derives from a study of cytomegalovirus exposure and HLA in healthy donors. Study results and limitations: Roughly even sequencing depth across donors was the assumption behind the presence/absence analyses. CMV serostatus was the sole immune exposure information available.

The PCR contained 60 Vbeta and 13 Jbeta primers. Sequencing used immunoSEQ multiplex PCR; TCRdb keeps in-frame clones, though not all of them. The sample consists of under 150,000 clones, roughly a tenth of them appearing once. This clone was counted only a few times. Antigen: not known. In nominal health when sampled, donors likely had unrecorded immune exposures nonetheless. The source of this sequence is a man aged 25-45 years in good health and CMV-seronegative. Sequenced: PBMCs.

The CDR3 spells CASSLNGQETQYF. The CDR3 region has the DNA TGTGCCAGCAGTCTAAACGGGCAAGAGACCCAGTACTTC. The chain has TRBV27 and TRBJ2-5; D is uncertain. CDR3 size: 13 residues. The ends were cut back, 5 bases at V and 2 bases at J, with 9 bases in the middle. Per germline, CDR1 MNHEY and CDR2 SMNVEV (reference sequence).